The clone carrying this TCR beta chain was seen ten or more times. The V gene's germline CDR1 is DFQATT and CDR2 SNEGSKA (reference sequence). Trimming removed 3 bases at V and 3 bases at J, with 16 bases between. CDR3 length equals 15 residues. The data are from a study of T-cell reconstitution after alpha-beta-depleted transplantation in children. A TCRbeta library incorporating unique molecular identifiers was prepared. TCRdb processed the PCR reads anew with MiXCR; each CDR3 protein has one entry. Altogether about 690,000 distinct CDR3 sequences are present, 16% being singletons, with the ten largest covering 1.1%.

Sequenced here: PBMCs from the stem cell graft donor, sampled from the stem cell graft. The TCR comes from a human donor who donated a stem cell graft to a child with acute myeloid leukemia. The chain uses TRBV20-1 and TRBJ2-3; D gene unclear. This CDR3 is CSARSMATITDTQYF. The CDR3 coding sequence is TGCAGTGCTAGGTCAATGGCTACAATAACAGATACGCAGTATTTT.